This TCR beta chain was documented in a study of beta chain features in type 1 diabetes. The CDR3 runs 16 residues. Germline CDR1 and CDR2: LGHNA and YNFKEQ. J lost 3 bases, V lost 1 base, and 9 bases had no gene match. This clone has a handful of counts. Antigen specificity is unknown. Reverse transcribing all isolated RNA meant expressed TCRB transcripts were sequenced. Data came from immunoSEQ multiplex PCR; TCRdb stores just in-frame clones and leaves some out. The data show 200,000 to 250,000 clones, about a tenth seen once. General study points: For Type 1 diabetes patients, all four CD4+ subsets carried TCRB CDR3s that were moderately but significantly shorter.

The chain has TRBV4-2 and TRBJ2-7; TRBD2 aligns across 7 bases. Sequencing was carried out using central memory CD4+ T cells from blood. This clonotype originated in a man between 18 and 35 years old in good health. The CDR3 sequence is CASSQVLASGHYEQYF. The CDR3 coding sequence is TGTGCCAGCAGCCAAGTTCTTGCTAGCGGACACTACGAGCAGTACTTC.